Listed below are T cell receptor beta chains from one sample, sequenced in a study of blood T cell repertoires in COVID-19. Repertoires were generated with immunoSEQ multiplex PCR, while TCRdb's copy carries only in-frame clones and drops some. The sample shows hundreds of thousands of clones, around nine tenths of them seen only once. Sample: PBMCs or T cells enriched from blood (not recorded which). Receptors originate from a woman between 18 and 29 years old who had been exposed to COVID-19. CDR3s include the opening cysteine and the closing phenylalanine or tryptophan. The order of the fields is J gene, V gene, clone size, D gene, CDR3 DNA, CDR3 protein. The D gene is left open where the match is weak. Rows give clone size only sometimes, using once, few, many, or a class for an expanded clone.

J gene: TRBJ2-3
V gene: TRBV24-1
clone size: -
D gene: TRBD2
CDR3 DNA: TGTGCCACCAGTGATCCACACACGGCGGGGGGCCCCACAGATACGCAGTATTTT
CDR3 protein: CATSDPHTAGGPTDTQYF

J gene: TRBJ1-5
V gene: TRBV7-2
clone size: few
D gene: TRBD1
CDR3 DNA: TGTGCCAGCAGCGGGACAGGTGATCAGCCCCAGCATTTT
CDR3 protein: CASSGTGDQPQHF

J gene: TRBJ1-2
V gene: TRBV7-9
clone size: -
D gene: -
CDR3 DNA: TGTGCCAGCAGCTTAGCGGGACACCGGGACATGGCTTATGGCTACACCTTC
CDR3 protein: CASSLAGHRDMAYGYTF

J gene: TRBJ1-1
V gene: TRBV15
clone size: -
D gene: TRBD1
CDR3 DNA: TGTGCCACCAGCAGTCCTAACAGGGGGTTTGCTGAAGCTTTCTTT
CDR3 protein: CATSSPNRGFAEAFF

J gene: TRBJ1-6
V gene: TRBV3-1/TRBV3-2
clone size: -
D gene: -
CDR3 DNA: TGTGCCAGCAGCCAACGGAATTCACCCCTCCACTTT
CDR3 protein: CASSQRNSPLHF

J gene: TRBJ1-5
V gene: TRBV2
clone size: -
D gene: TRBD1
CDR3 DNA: TGTGCCAGCAGAGGCCAGGGGGTCCAGCCCCAGCATTTT
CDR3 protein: CASRGQGVQPQHF

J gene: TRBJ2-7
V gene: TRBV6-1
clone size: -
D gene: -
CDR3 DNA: TGTGCCAGCAGTGACCACTACGAGCAGTACTTC
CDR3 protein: CASSDHYEQYF

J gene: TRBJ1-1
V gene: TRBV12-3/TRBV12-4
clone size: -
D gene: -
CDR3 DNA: TGTGCCAGCAGTCGAACTTCTAACACTGAAGCTTTCTTT
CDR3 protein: CASSRTSNTEAFF

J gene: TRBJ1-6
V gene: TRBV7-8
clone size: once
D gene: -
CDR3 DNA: TGTGCCAGCAGCCAACCTACCGGGATAAATTCACCCCTCCACTTT
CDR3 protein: CASSQPTGINSPLHF

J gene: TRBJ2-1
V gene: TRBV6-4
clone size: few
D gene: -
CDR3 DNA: TGTGCCAGCAGTGACTCAGCGAGCTCCTACAATGAGCAGTTCTTC
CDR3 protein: CASSDSASSYNEQFF

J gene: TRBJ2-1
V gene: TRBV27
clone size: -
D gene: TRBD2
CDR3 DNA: TGTGCCAGCAGTTTCGGACTAGGGGCCTACAATGAGCAGTTCTTC
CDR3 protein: CASSFGLGAYNEQFF

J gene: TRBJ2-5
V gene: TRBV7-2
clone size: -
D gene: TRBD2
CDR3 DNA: TGTGCCAGCAGCTTAGGAACTAGCGGGGGGGCAGAGACCCAGTACTTC
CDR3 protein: CASSLGTSGGAETQYF

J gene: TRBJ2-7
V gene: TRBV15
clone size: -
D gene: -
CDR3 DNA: TGTGCCACCAGCAGAGTCCGCCAGGGCTCCGACGAGCAGTACTTC
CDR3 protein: CATSRVRQGSDEQYF

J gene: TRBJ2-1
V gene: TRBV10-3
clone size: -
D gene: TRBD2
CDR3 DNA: TGTGCCATCACCGGCGGGACTAGCGGGCTTAGCTCCTACAATGAGCAGTTCTTC
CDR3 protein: CAITGGTSGLSSYNEQFF

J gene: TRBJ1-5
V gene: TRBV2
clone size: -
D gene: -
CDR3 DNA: TGTGCCAGCGGGACAAGGGCTGGGAATCAGCCCCAGCATTTT
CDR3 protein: CASGTRAGNQPQHF

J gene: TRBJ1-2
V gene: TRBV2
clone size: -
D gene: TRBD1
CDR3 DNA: TGTGCCAGCAGCCTTGGACAGGGATTCCGTTATGGCTACACCTTC
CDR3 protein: CASSLGQGFRYGYTF

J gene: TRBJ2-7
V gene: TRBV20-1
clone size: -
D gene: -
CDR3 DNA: TGCAGTGCTAGTTGGGGGCCCTCCTACGAGCAGTACTTC
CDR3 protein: CSASWGPSYEQYF

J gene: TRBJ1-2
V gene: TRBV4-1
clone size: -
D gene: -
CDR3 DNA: TGCGCCAGCAGCCAAGGCGACCGACACCCCAACTATGGCTACACCTTC
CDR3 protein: CASSQGDRHPNYGYTF

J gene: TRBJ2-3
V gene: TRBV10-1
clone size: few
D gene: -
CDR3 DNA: TGCGCCAGCAGTCAGAGTGGCGGCCAATGCACAGATACGCAGTATTTT
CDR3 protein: CASSQSGGQCTDTQYF

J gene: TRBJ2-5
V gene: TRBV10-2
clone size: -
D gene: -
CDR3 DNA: TGCGCCAGCAGTGAGTCACGGGTAACCCCCCACGAGGGGACCCAGTACTTC
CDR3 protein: CASSESRVTPHEGTQYF

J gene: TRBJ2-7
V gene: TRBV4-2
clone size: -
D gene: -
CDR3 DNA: TGTGCCAGCAGCCTCGGCGGCTACGAGCAGTACTTC
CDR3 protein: CASSLGGYEQYF

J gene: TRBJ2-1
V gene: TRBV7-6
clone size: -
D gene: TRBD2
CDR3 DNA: TGTGCCAGCAGCTTAGCCGGGACTAGATACAATGAGCAGTTCTTC
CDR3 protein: CASSLAGTRYNEQFF

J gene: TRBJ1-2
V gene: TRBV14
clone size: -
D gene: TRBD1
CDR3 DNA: TGTGCCAGCAGCAGACAGGGTGTCTATGGCTACACCTTC
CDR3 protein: CASSRQGVYGYTF

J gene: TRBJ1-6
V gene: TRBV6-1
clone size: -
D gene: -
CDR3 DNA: TGTGCCAGCAGTGTCACAGGGAAATTGAGCTCCTATAATTCACCCCTCCACTTT
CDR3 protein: CASSVTGKLSSYNSPLHF

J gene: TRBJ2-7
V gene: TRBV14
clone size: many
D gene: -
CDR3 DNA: TGTGCCAGCAGCGTGGCTAGGTACGAGCAGTACTTC
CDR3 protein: CASSVARYEQYF

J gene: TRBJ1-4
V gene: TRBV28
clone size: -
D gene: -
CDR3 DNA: TGTGCCAGCTGTTTTGAGACAGCAACTAATGAAAAACTGTTTTTT
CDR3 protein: CASCFETATNEKLFF

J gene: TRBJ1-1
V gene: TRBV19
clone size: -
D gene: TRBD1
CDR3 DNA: TGTGCCAGTAGTTGGACAGGGGAGATGAACACTGAAGCTTTCTTT
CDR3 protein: CASSWTGEMNTEAFF

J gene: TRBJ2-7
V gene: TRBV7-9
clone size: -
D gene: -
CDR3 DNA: TGTGCCAGCAGCCAGCGACCGACCTCCTACGAGCAGTACTTC
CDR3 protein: CASSQRPTSYEQYF

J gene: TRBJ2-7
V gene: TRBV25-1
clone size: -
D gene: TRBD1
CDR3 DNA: TGTGCCAGCAGGACAGGGCCGGGCCACGAGCAGTACTTC
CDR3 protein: CASRTGPGHEQYF

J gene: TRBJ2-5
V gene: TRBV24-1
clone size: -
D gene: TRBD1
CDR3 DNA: TGTGCCACCAGTGATTTGACGGGACAGGGGGAGACCCAGTACTTC
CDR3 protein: CATSDLTGQGETQYF

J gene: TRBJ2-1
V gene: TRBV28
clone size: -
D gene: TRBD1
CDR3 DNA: TGTGCCAGCAGTTCCCCCACAGGGGGAACCTACAATGAGCAGTTCTTC
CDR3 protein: CASSSPTGGTYNEQFF

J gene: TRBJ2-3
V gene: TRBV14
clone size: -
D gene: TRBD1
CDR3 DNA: TGTGCCAGCAGCCAAGTAAAACAGGGGATCTTCACAGATACGCAGTATTTT
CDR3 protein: CASSQVKQGIFTDTQYF

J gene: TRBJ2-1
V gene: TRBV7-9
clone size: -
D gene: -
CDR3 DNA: TGTGCCAGCAGCTTTTCAATAGCGGAGTACAATGAGCAGTTCTTC
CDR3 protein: CASSFSIAEYNEQFF

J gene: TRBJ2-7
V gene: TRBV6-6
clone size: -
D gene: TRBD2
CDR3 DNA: TGTGCCAGCAGTACTAGCGGGGGCCCCTACGAGCAGTACTTC
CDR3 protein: CASSTSGGPYEQYF

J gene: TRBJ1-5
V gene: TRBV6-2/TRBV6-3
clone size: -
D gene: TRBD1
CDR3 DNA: TGTGCCAGCAGTCAAGGACAGGGAAGATTGATTCAGCCCCAGCATTTT
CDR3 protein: CASSQGQGRLIQPQHF

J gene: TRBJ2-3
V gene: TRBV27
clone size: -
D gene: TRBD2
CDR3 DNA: TGTGCCAGCAGTTTCGGGACTAGCGGGAGGGCCTTGACAGATACGCAGTATTTT
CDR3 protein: CASSFGTSGRALTDTQYF

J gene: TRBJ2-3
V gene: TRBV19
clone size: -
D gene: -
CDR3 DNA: TGTGCCAGTAGTATTTGGGAGGCAGATACGCAGTATTTT
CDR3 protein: CASSIWEADTQYF

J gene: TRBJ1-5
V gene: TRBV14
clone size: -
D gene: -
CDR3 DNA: TGTGCCAGCAGCCCTACAGGAGGGTATAGCAATCAGCCCCAGCATTTT
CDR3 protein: CASSPTGGYSNQPQHF

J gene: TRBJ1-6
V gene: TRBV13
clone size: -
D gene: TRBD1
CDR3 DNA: TGTGCCAGCAGCTTTAAACGGACAGGGAGTAATTCACCCCTCCACTTT
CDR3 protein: CASSFKRTGSNSPLHF

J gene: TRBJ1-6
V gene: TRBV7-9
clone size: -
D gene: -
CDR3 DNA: TGTGCCAGCAGCTTTCAGGGATCCTATAATTCACCCCTCCACTTT
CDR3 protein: CASSFQGSYNSPLHF